A single sample is the source of the 23 T cell receptor beta chains below, sequenced in a study of glioma-infiltrating T cells after dendritic cell vaccination. TCRdb keeps only in-frame clones here, not all; method: immunoSEQ multiplex PCR. The sample lists about 73,000 clones; about four fifths were seen once. The starting material was blood, obtained before dendritic cell vaccination. These TCRs come from a human donor with glioblastoma.

The genes are TRBV4-1 and TRBJ1-3; D not resolved. Germline-derived CDR1 and CDR2 are MGHRA and YSYEKL. CDR3 size: 15 residues. The V and J ends lost 4 bases and 3 bases respectively, with 13 bases between them. Here the CDR3 reads CASSPRGGIGNTIYF. CDR3 nucleotide sequence: TGCGCCAGCAGCCCCCGTGGAGGGATTGGAAACACCATATATTTT.

The chain links TRBV7-2 to TRBJ1-1, with D perhaps TRBD1 (6 bases). Looked up from germline, CDR1 is SGHTA and CDR2 is FQGNSA. V was pared by 5 bases and J by 2 bases, with 18 bases between. This CDR3 comprises 16 residues. Here the CDR3 DNA reads TGTGCCAGCAGCGGCCCGAGGACAGAGCTCAACACTGAAGCTTTCTTT. Translating gives CASSGPRTELNTEAFF. The full variable domain, completed using reference TRBV7-2 and TRBJ1-1, is GAGVSQSPSNKVTEKGKDVELRCDPISGHTALYWYRQSLGQGLEFLIYFQGNSAPDKSGLPSDRFSAERTGGSVSTLTIQRTQQEDSAVYLCASSGPRTELNTEAFFGQGTRLTVV.

CDR3 residues: CASSLPGREGKRGYTF. The CDR3 nucleotides read TGTGCCAGCAGCTTACCAGGCCGAGAGGGCAAGAGGGGCTACACCTTC. The chain uses TRBV7-9 and TRBJ1-2; D unclear. The germline gives CDR1 SEHNR, CDR2 FQNEAQ (reference sequence). Trimming cost V 2 bases and J 8 bases, with 21 bases left between them. This CDR3 spans 16 amino acids.

This rearrangement joins TRBV25-1 to TRBJ2-5, with TRBD2 as a possible D gene (6 bases). The CDR3 sequence is 13 residues long. The V gene lost 2 bases and the J gene lost 5 bases, with 9 bases spanning the gap. Germline V lookup: CDR1 MGHDK, CDR2 SYGVNS. The CDR3 nucleotides are TGTGCCAGCAGTGAAGGGGGGTTGGAGACCCAGTACTTC. Protein product: CASSEGGLETQYF.

The V call is TRBV5-8, the J call TRBJ1-5; D gene uncertain. V gave up 0 bases and J gave up 4 bases, with 8 bases separating them. Per the germline V gene, CDR1 is SGHTS and CDR2 is YDEGEE. This CDR3 has 14 amino acids. The CDR3 DNA follows: TGTGCCAGCAGCTTGGTGGCAGATAATCAGCCCCAGCATTTT. It translates to CASSLVADNQPQHF.

The CDR3 sequence is CASSVPGQTFGNTTQYF. CDR3 nucleotide sequence: TGTGCCAGCAGCGTCCCGGGACAGACCTTTGGAAACACGACGCAGTATTTT. This chain connects TRBV7-9 to TRBJ2-3; 7 bases are a match to TRBD1. The CDR3 consists of 17 residues. The V gene's germline CDR1 is SEHNR and CDR2 FQNEAQ (reference sequence). V lost 5 bases and J lost 9; bases outside the gene matches: 20.

The chain combines TRBV19 with TRBJ1-3; D is uncertain. The CDR3 totals 15 residues. V gave up 4 bases and J gave up 0 bases, with 10 bases separating them. CDR1 and CDR2 (germline): LNHDA, SQIVND (reference sequence). Written as DNA, the CDR3 is TGTGCCAGTAGTAGGGCGTATGACTCTGGAAACACCATATATTTT. It translates to CASSRAYDSGNTIYF.

The V call is TRBV30, the J call TRBJ2-1; 8 positions match TRBD2. V trimming: 7 bases; J trimming: 4 bases; junction bases outside the gene matches: 9. Germline CDR1 and CDR2: GTSNPN and SVGIG (reference sequence). This CDR3 is 14 amino acids long. The CDR3 sequence is CASLAGKGYNEQFF. CDR3 bases: TGTGCCTCTTTAGCGGGAAAGGGGTACAATGAGCAGTTCTTC. Full variable domain (missing parts from reference TRBV30 and TRBJ2-1): SQTIHQWPATLVQPVGSPLSLECTVEGTSNPNLYWYRQAAGRGLQLLFYSVGIGQISSEVPQNLSASRPQDRQFILSSKKLLLSDSGFYLCASLAGKGYNEQFFGPGTRLTVL.

The chain couples TRBV7-3 to TRBJ2-3, with 7 nucleotides matching TRBD2. Trimming removed 4 bases from V and 0 bases from J; junction bases left unmatched: 7. Per germline, CDR1 SGHTA and CDR2 FQGTGA. The CDR3 extends over 16 amino acids. The CDR3 DNA follows: TGTGCCAGCAGCTCGGGGACTAACCCGAGCACAGATACGCAGTATTTT. Translated, it gives CASSSGTNPSTDTQYF.

The chain couples TRBV7-2 to TRBJ2-3; TRBD2 agrees at 9 bases. The CDR3 runs 15 residues. Trimming cost V 1 base and J 6 bases; bases outside gene matches: 5. Germline V gene lookup returns CDR1 SGHTA and CDR2 FQGNSA. DNA for the CDR3: TGTGCCAGCAGCTTAGTAGCGGGGGCTGGGGATACGCAGTATTTT. This sequence encodes CASSLVAGAGDTQYF.

This rearrangement joins TRBV9 to TRBJ2-1; D remains unclear. With 2 bases removed from V and 0 bases from J, the gap between germline ends came to 9 bases. This CDR3 contains 15 residues. CDR1 and CDR2 (germline): SGDLS, YYNGEE. CDR3 sequence reads: CASSVEQNSYNEQFF. CDR3 bases: TGTGCCAGCAGCGTGGAACAGAACTCCTACAATGAGCAGTTCTTC.

The DNA of the CDR3 is TGTGCCAGCAGTTACAGCCAAACCGGACAGGGCAGCACAGATACGCAGTATTTT. It translates to CASSYSQTGQGSTDTQYF. The chain links TRBV9 to TRBJ2-3, with 8 bases lining up with TRBD1. This CDR3 is built from 18 residues. The V segment lost 5 bases and the J segment 0 bases; nucleotides outside the gene matches: 14. The germline CDR1 and CDR2 sequences are SGDLS and YYNGEE.

The chain combines TRBV11-3 with TRBJ2-7, with 8 bases lining up with TRBD1. V gave up 5 bases and J gave up 4 bases; unmatched junction bases: 10. Germline V gene data show CDR1 as SGHNT and CDR2 as YENEEA. The length of the CDR3 is 15 residues. CDR3: CASSDSGTGRYEQYF. The CDR3 DNA follows: TGTGCCAGCAGCGACTCCGGGACAGGAAGGTACGAGCAGTACTTC.

The chain has TRBV7-2 and TRBJ2-7; 8 bases agree with TRBD2. The length of the CDR3 is 17 residues. V shed 2 bases and J 1 base; nucleotides not matched to a gene: 10. Germline-derived CDR1 and CDR2 are SGHTA and FQGNSA. For the CDR3, the DNA is TGTGCCAGCAGCTTACGTGGTAGCGGGGCTATTTCCTACGAGCAGTACTTC. This encodes CASSLRGSGAISYEQYF.

The chain has TRBV19 and TRBJ2-3; 9 positions agree with TRBD2. Looked up from germline, CDR1 is LNHDA and CDR2 is SQIVND (reference sequence). J was trimmed by 4 bases and V by 6 bases; bases with no gene match: 14. This CDR3 region has 17 residues. The CDR3 is CASSIQGLARVADTQYF. In DNA form, the CDR3 reads TGTGCCAGTAGCATCCAGGGACTAGCCCGAGTGGCAGATACGCAGTATTTT.

V is TRBV6-1 and J is TRBJ1-2; D is possibly TRBD1 (6 bases). CDR1 is MNHNS, CDR2 SASEGT, per germline. V was shortened by 4 bases and J by 4 bases, with 10 bases between the two germline ends. This CDR3 region has 13 residues. The chain's CDR3 is CASSATGSYGYTF. CDR3 in DNA: TGTGCCAGCAGTGCCACAGGGTCCTATGGCTACACCTTC.

This clone was recorded at least ten times. The chain carries TRBV4-1 and TRBJ1-3; D is undetermined. The V end lost 10 bases, the J end lost 0 bases, and 13 bases lay between the germline ends. CDR1 and CDR2 from the germline V gene are MGHRA and YSYEKL. This CDR3 is 14 amino acids long. In DNA form, the CDR3 reads TGCGCCACGGGGAGGGAATTCTCTGGAAACACCATATATTTT. Residues: CATGREFSGNTIYF.

J is TRBJ2-7 and V is TRBV18; 8 bases align to TRBD2. Germline V gene data show CDR1 as KGHSH and CDR2 as LQKENI. V shed 4 bases, J shed 5 bases, and the junction held 7 bases outside the gene matches. The length of the CDR3 is 14 residues. The CDR3 is CASSQTGGRDEQYV. The DNA of the CDR3 is TGTGCCAGCTCACAAACGGGGGGGCGCGACGAGCAGTACGTC.

The chain recombines TRBV28 with TRBJ1-1, with D tentatively TRBD1 (6 bases). Trimming stripped 6 bases from V and 0 bases from J, with 14 bases between. Germline CDR1 is MDHEN and CDR2 is SYDVKM. CDR3 length: 15 residues. CDR3 DNA sequence: TGTGCCAGCAGGCCCATACAGGGTATGAACACTGAAGCTTTCTTT. Amino acids: CASRPIQGMNTEAFF. The whole variable domain, remainder taken from reference TRBV28 and TRBJ1-1, is DVKVTQSSRYLVKRTGEKVFLECVQDMDHENMFWYRQDPGLGLRLIYFSYDVKMKEKGDIPEGYSVSREKKERFSLILESASTNQTSMYLCASRPIQGMNTEAFFGQGTRLTVV.

V and J are TRBV23-1 and TRBJ2-7, with D perhaps TRBD2 (5 bases). TRBV23-1 is an ORF; its function is uncertain. The ends were cut back, 0 bases at V and 4 bases at J, with 16 bases in the middle. The CDR3 has 16 residues. CDR3 bases: TGCGCCAGCAGTCAATCTCCGAGGGTTTCCCTTTACGAGCAGTACTTC. Amino acids: CASSQSPRVSLYEQYF.

The chain carries TRBV2 and TRBJ2-2; 14 bases line up with TRBD2. This CDR3 spans 17 amino acids. CDR1 and CDR2 from the germline V gene are SNHLY and FYNNEI. The junction had 5 bases not matched to a gene; V was cut back by 4 bases and J by 4 bases. CDR3 in amino acids: CASSGGLAGDSTGELFF. The CDR3, as DNA: TGTGCCAGCAGTGGGGGACTAGCGGGAGATAGCACCGGGGAGCTGTTTTTT.

The J gene is TRBJ2-5, the V gene TRBV9; 7 nucleotides line up with TRBD1. This CDR3 has 13 amino acids. J lost 5 bases, V lost 4 bases, and 5 bases had no gene match. The germline V gene encodes CDR1 SGDLS and CDR2 YYNGEE. CDR3 loop: CASSFDRVETQYF. In DNA form, the CDR3 reads TGTGCCAGCAGCTTCGACAGGGTTGAGACCCAGTACTTC.

The chain is built from TRBV18 and TRBJ1-1, with a weak D call TRBD1 (5 bases). V was shortened by 5 bases and J by 7 bases, with 17 bases between the two germline ends. The germline V gene encodes CDR1 KGHSH and CDR2 LQKENI. This CDR3 has 14 amino acids. The CDR3 DNA reads as TGTGCCAGCTCAACCACGGGGGTGAAAGGTGAAGCTTTCTTT. Protein: CASSTTGVKGEAFF.